A single sample is the source of the 16 T cell receptor beta chains below, sequenced in a study of shared clonotypes between healthy human individuals. Here immunoSEQ multiplex PCR was the method, and the copy in TCRdb shows in-frame clones only, minus some. Of 2 million to 2.5 million clones listed, nearly 97% were seen once; the top ten hold over 0.1%. Sequencing used naive CD4+ T cells sorted from blood. Subset: CD45RA+ positively selected. These receptor sequences come from a man younger than 35 in good health.

DNA for the CDR3: TGTGCCACCAGCAGAGCCGGGGCTGGAAACACCATATATTTT. This translates into CATSRAGAGNTIYF. The chain uses TRBV15 and TRBJ1-3; D gene unclear. The V end lost 1 base, the J end lost 2 bases, and 6 bases lay between the germline ends. The CDR3 runs 14 residues. CDR1 and CDR2 (germline): LNHNV, YYDKDF (reference sequence).

This chain uses TRBV4-1 with TRBJ2-3; possible D gene TRBD2, 6 bases. In germline, CDR1 is MGHRA, CDR2 YSYEKL. This CDR3 spans 16 amino acids. The V end was cut by 2 bases, the J end by 0 bases, with 12 bases between. The CDR3 spells CASSQFSGFSTDTQYF. CDR3 nucleotides: TGCGCCAGCAGCCAATTTAGCGGATTTAGCACAGATACGCAGTATTTT.

The chain has TRBV6-1 and TRBJ2-2; D remains unclear. The CDR3 is made up of 12 amino acids. Germline CDR1 reads MNHNS; CDR2 reads SASEGT. With 2 bases removed from V and 5 bases from J, the gap between germline ends came to 3 bases. CDR3 sequence: CASSELTGELFF. The CDR3 DNA reads TGTGCCAGCAGTGAACTTACCGGGGAGCTGTTTTTT.

Concerning this clone: Other DNA sequences within the sample encode an identical CDR3. This sequence joins TRBV7-8 and TRBJ2-5, with unresolved D. CDR3 length equals 12 residues. V gave up 3 bases and J gave up 5 bases, with 7 bases separating them. Per the germline V gene, CDR1 is SGHVS and CDR2 is FQNEAQ. CDR3 loop: CASSLERETQYF. The CDR3 DNA is TGTGCCAGCAGCTTGGAGAGGGAGACCCAGTACTTC.

The chain joins TRBV12-5 to TRBJ1-1; a possible D gene is TRBD1 (6 bases). Germline CDR1 and CDR2: LGHNT and FRNRAP. Trimming cost V 7 bases and J 7 bases, with 16 bases left between them. The CDR3 is 13 residues long. CDR3 coding DNA: TGTGCTAGTGACCCCACAGGGTTCGATGAAGCTTTCTTT. Its translation is CASDPTGFDEAFF.

V usage is TRBV5-6 and J usage is TRBJ1-1; D unclear. Trimming cost V 0 bases and J 0 bases, with 12 bases left between them. Per germline, CDR1 SGHDT and CDR2 YYEEEE. This CDR3 region has 16 residues. CDR3 amino acids: CASSLGGHAVNTEAFF. CDR3 bases: TGTGCCAGCAGCTTGGGAGGGCACGCCGTGAACACTGAAGCTTTCTTT.

The chain is built from TRBV6-6 and TRBJ2-7, with 9 bases lining up with TRBD1. The V segment lost 2 bases and the J segment 4 bases; nucleotides outside the gene matches: 3. CDR1 is MNHNY and CDR2 is SVGAGI in the germline V gene (reference sequence). This CDR3 contains 14 residues. DNA of the CDR3: TGTGCCAGCAGTTACACAGGGGGCGAATACGAGCAGTACTTC. Translating it yields CASSYTGGEYEQYF.

This chain links TRBV30 with TRBJ2-7; no definite D call. CDR3 length: 15 residues. Per germline, CDR1 GTSNPN and CDR2 SVGIG (reference sequence). Between the trimmed V and J ends, which lost 2 bases and 9 bases, there was a span of 23 bases. The CDR3 protein is CAWSPELLPAQGQYF. In DNA, the CDR3 is TGTGCCTGGAGTCCTGAATTACTACCTGCCCAAGGGCAGTACTTC.

The rearrangement links TRBV7-2 to TRBJ2-5; D is unclear. CDR3 size: 14 residues. From germline, CDR1 is SGHTA and CDR2 FQGNSA. The germline V and J ends were trimmed by 2 bases and 1 base, with 8 bases remaining between them. CDR3: CASSLRSGQETQYF. Written as DNA, the CDR3 is TGTGCCAGCAGCTTAAGGTCAGGCCAAGAGACCCAGTACTTC.

The table lists this clone with a few counts. The V and J genes are TRBV6-1 and TRBJ1-3; 12 nucleotides match TRBD1. Germline lookup yields CDR1 MNHNS and CDR2 SASEGT. The CDR3 is made up of 17 amino acids. Germline trimming cut 4 bases from V and 3 bases from J; bases unmatched to any gene: 7. CDR3 in DNA: TGTGCCAGCAGTGTTACCGGGACAGGGGGCCATGGAAACACCATATATTTT. Amino acid sequence: CASSVTGTGGHGNTIYF.

This chain's CDR3 is CASSSPSGRLIYEQYF. For the CDR3, the DNA is TGTGCCAGCAGCTCCCCTAGCGGGAGGTTGATCTACGAGCAGTACTTC. This chain connects TRBV7-2 to TRBJ2-7, with 11 bases identical to TRBD2. Germline lookup yields CDR1 SGHTA and CDR2 FQGNSA. V was clipped by 4 bases and J by 3 bases; unmatched bases: 8. The length of the CDR3 is 16 residues.

This chain connects TRBV2 to TRBJ2-5, with D perhaps TRBD2 (7 bases). This CDR3 has 15 amino acids. The V gene lost 6 bases and the J gene lost 4 bases, with 18 bases spanning the gap. Germline V gene data show CDR1 as SNHLY and CDR2 as FYNNEI. CDR3 in DNA: TGTGCCAGCAGCCGGGCGGGGGCCCCCCCAGAGACCCAGTACTTC. Its translation: CASSRAGAPPETQYF.

The J gene is TRBJ2-2, the V gene TRBV28, with 9 nucleotides matching TRBD1. Germline V gene sequence: CDR1 MDHEN, CDR2 SYDVKM. The CDR3 is 15 amino acids. The junction had 4 bases not matched to a gene; V was cut back by 2 bases and J by 6 bases. In DNA form, the CDR3 reads TGTGCCAGCAGTTTAGGACAGGGGAAGGCCGGGGAGCTGTTTTTT. Translated, it gives CASSLGQGKAGELFF.

The CDR3: CASSPLTGQGWEQYF. CDR3 nucleotides: TGTGCCAGCTCACCTCTCACGGGACAGGGATGGGAGCAGTACTTC. The rearrangement uses TRBV18 and TRBJ2-7; TRBD1 aligns across 9 bases. V lost 3 bases to trimming and J lost 7 bases; unmatched junction nucleotides: 10. Germline V CDR1 and CDR2: KGHSH, LQKENI. The CDR3 sequence is 15 residues long.

This clone was observed a single time. The same CDR3 also results from other DNA sequences found in this sample. The rearrangement joins TRBV20-1 to TRBJ2-7, with D perhaps matching TRBD2 (6 bases). Germline CDR1 is DFQATT and CDR2 is SNEGSKA (reference sequence). V gave up 6 bases and J gave up 3 bases, with 9 bases separating them. This CDR3 has 11 residues. CDR3 nucleotides: TGCAGTGCCAGGGACTTCTACGAGCAGTACTTC. Translating it yields CSARDFYEQYF.

The gene calls are TRBV21-1 and TRBJ2-7; the tabulated D call, TRBD1, remains unverified against the DNA. TRBV21-1 is annotated as a pseudogene. CDR3 size: 12 residues. The CDR3 here is CASSNGGDEQYF. The CDR3 nucleotides are TGTGCCAGCAGCAATGGGGGCGACGAGCAGTACTTC.